This T cell receptor beta chain was retrieved from a study of a mutant IDH1 vaccine in newly diagnosed glioma. General observations from the study: Among top peripheral T cell clonotypes, changes seemed unrelated to pseudoprogression. Immune responses induced by the vaccine were seen in about 93% of patients, spanning multiple MHC alleles.

The repertoire was sequenced with immunoSEQ multiplex PCR; TCRdb's copy has only in-frame clones and lacks some. Of over 45,000 clones in the sample, roughly four fifths were seen once. Time point described: week 5, during vaccination. Vaccination used 300 ug of mutant IDH1 20-mer peptide per dose, with topical imiquimod. In every donor, the tumor was a new WHO grade 3 or 4 IDH1-mutant, ATRX-lost astrocytoma. With respect to this clone: What it recognizes is unknown.

The CDR3 runs 16 residues. Trimming left V 4 bases short and J 0 bases short, with 16 bases between. The V gene's germline CDR1 is SGHRS and CDR2 YFSETQ. This clonotype was sampled from a woman aged 45-65 years with glioma. The V and J genes are TRBV5-1 and TRBJ1-2, with D uncertain. Source: PBMCs, taken from a glioma patient whose treatment included an IDH1 peptide vaccine. The CDR3 nucleotides read TGCGCCAGCAGCCCTTATTTGACCGTCACTAACTATGGCTACACCTTC. This sequence encodes CASSPYLTVTNYGYTF.